This is a list of T cell receptor beta chains from one sample in a study of shared clonotypes between healthy human individuals. Method: immunoSEQ multiplex PCR; TCRdb's copy keeps in-frame clones and lacks some. The repertoire has some 2 million clones, about 95% of them found once; the top ten carry about 1.1%. The specimen sequenced was naive CD8+ T cells sorted from blood. The receptors here all came from a man younger than 30 in good health. CDR3s include the opening cysteine and the closing phenylalanine or tryptophan. D genes are given only for firm matches. A row's size may be missing; if present it is once, few, many or a size class.

TRBV18,TRBD1,NA,TRBJ1-2,CATLTPGGYGYTF,TGTGCCACCCTAACCCCAGGGGGCTATGGCTACACCTTC
TRBV19,NA,NA,TRBJ1-2,CASSWGGRQYGYTF,TGTGCCAGTAGTTGGGGGGGACGGCAGTATGGCTACACCTTC
TRBV5-8,TRBD2,NA,TRBJ2-1,CASSLPSGSVEYNEQFF,TGTGCCAGCAGCTTGCCTAGCGGGAGCGTCGAATACAATGAGCAGTTCTTC
TRBV28,NA,NA,TRBJ2-2,CASSLSPNTGELFF,TGTGCCAGCAGTTTATCGCCGAACACCGGGGAGCTGTTTTTT
TRBV6-5,NA,NA,TRBJ2-5,CASSTLSSGIETQYF,TGTGCCAGCAGTACCCTCAGCTCAGGGATCGAGACCCAGTACTTC
TRBV27,NA,NA,TRBJ2-3,CASSLWSTDTQYF,TGTGCCAGCAGTTTATGGAGCACAGATACGCAGTATTTT
TRBV7-9,NA,NA,TRBJ2-2,CASSHRRESTGELFF,TGTGCCAGCAGCCACCGGAGGGAGAGCACCGGGGAGCTGTTTTTT
TRBV13,NA,once,TRBJ2-7,CASSLIRGAPIGEQYF,TGTGCCAGCAGCTTAATCCGGGGGGCCCCAATAGGCGAGCAGTACTTC
TRBV2,NA,once,TRBJ2-5,CASILANQETQYF,TGTGCCAGCATATTGGCAAACCAAGAGACCCAGTACTTC
TRBV7-9,NA,once,TRBJ2-1,CASSLVQGSYNEQFF,TGTGCCAGCAGCTTAGTGCAGGGATCCTACAATGAGCAGTTCTTC
TRBV29-1,TRBD2,NA,TRBJ2-1,CSVILAGQRGYNEQFF,TGCAGCGTCATACTAGCGGGGCAAAGGGGCTACAATGAGCAGTTCTTC
TRBV27,TRBD2,NA,TRBJ2-2,CASSLYPASGNGELFF,TGTGCCAGCAGCCTTTACCCGGCTAGCGGGAATGGGGAGCTGTTTTTT